The clone carrying this T cell receptor (beta chain) was seen only once. TCRdb's copy holds only in-frame clones and misses some; the assay was immunoSEQ multiplex PCR. The sample has over 300,000 clones, around 89% seen once. These data come from a study of blood T cell repertoires in COVID-19. Trimming at V came to 5 bases and at J to 6 bases, leaving 10 bases not matched to a gene. The CDR3 is made up of 16 amino acids. Germline lookup yields CDR1 SEHNR and CDR2 FQNEAQ (reference sequence). What was sequenced was peripheral blood. This chain uses TRBV7-9 with TRBJ2-1; 10 positions match TRBD1. The clonotype comes from a man aged 40-49 years with acute or convalescent COVID-19. CDR3 in amino acids: CASSLSGDRGINEQFF. CDR3 coding DNA: TGTGCCAGCAGCCTAAGCGGGGACAGGGGAATCAATGAGCAGTTCTTC. Drawing the rest from reference TRBV7-9 and TRBJ2-1, the complete variable domain is DTGVSQNPRHKITKRGQNVTFRCDPISEHNRLYWYRQTLGQGPEFLTYFQNEAQLEKSRLLSDRFSAERPKGSFSTLEIQRTEQGDSAMYLCASSLSGDRGINEQFFGPGTRLTVL.